This TCR beta chain originates from a study of somatic mutations in cytotoxic T cells in rheumatoid arthritis. At the level of the study: Prior to any treatment and right after diagnosis, patient blood (approximately 30 ml EDTA) was drawn. Points from the study as a whole: Measured CD8+ T-cell clonality, a value compared between rheumatoid arthritis patients and age-matched healthy controls, did not differ significantly.

Libraries were prepared by immunoSEQ multiplex PCR; TCRdb keeps only in-frame clonotypes and omits some of them. Of roughly 16,000 clones in the sample, around three quarters were seen once. The CDR3 consists of 15 residues. CDR1 and CDR2 from the germline V gene are MNHEY and SVGAGI. The V gene lost 2 bases and the J gene lost 2 bases, with 13 bases spanning the gap. Note on this clone: The antigen is undetermined.

The clonotype was recovered from an adult with rheumatoid arthritis. V usage is TRBV6-5 and J usage is TRBJ2-7; D might be TRBD1 or TRBD2, each matching 5 bases. The sequenced sample consisted of CD8+ T cells sorted from blood. The CDR3 DNA sequence: TGTGCCAGCAGTTACGACCGGGGCCGAGCCTACGAGCAGTACTTC. The encoded protein is CASSYDRGRAYEQYF.